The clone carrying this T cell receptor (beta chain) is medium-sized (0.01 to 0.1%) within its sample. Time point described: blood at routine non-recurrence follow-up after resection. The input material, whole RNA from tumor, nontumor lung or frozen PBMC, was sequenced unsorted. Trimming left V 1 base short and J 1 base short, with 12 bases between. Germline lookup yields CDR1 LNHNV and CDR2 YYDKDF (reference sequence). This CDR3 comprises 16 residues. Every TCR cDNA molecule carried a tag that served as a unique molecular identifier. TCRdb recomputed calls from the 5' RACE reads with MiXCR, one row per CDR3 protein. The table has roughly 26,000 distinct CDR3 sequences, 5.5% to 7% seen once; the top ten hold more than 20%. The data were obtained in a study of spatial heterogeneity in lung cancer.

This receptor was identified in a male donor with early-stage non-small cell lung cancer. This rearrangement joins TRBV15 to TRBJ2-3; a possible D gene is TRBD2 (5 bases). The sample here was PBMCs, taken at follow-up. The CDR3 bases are TGTGCCACCAGCAGAGGACTAAACCCCCGCACAGATACGCAGTATTTT. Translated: CATSRGLNPRTDTQYF.